This TCR beta chain was found in a study of shared clonotypes between healthy human individuals. Splitting of CD4+ cells produced CD45RA+ naive and CD45RA-negative memory subsets. The assay was immunoSEQ multiplex PCR, and TCRdb's table has in-frame clones only and misses some. In the table there are about 1,500,000 clones, more than 95% of which are singletons. For this clone: Its antigen is not known.

The CDR3 has 17 residues. Trimming removed 0 bases at V and 1 base at J, with 13 bases between. Germline V gene data show CDR1 as LNHNV and CDR2 as YYDKDF (reference sequence). Findings and caveats of the study: Unshared clonotypes carried lower generation probabilities than those common to all four donors.

This chain links TRBV15 with TRBJ1-5; possibly TRBD1 for D (5 bases). Sequencing used naive CD4+ T cells sorted from blood. Subset reported: CD45RA+ positively selected. The origin of this receptor is a man aged 30-40 years in good health. CDR3 nucleotide sequence: TGTGCCACCAGCAGAGATCGGCCAGGGCTCAGCAATCAGCCCCAGCATTTT. This translates into CATSRDRPGLSNQPQHF.